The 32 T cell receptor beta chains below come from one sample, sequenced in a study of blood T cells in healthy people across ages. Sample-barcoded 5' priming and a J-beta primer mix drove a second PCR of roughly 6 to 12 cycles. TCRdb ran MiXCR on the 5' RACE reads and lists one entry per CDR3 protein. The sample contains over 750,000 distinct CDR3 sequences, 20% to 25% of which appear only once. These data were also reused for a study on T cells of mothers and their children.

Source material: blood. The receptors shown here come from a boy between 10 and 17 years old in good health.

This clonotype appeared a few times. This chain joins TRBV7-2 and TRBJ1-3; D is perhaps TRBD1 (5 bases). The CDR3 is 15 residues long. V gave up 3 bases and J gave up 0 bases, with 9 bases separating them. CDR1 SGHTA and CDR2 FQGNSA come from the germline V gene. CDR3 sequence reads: CASSLMDTSGNTIYF. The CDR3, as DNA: TGTGCCAGCAGCTTGATGGACACCTCTGGAAACACCATATATTTT.

CDR3 DNA: TGCAGTGCTAAAGACTCGGACAGGGGAAATGAAAAACTGTTTTTT. It is translated as CSAKDSDRGNEKLFF. This chain connects TRBV20-1 to TRBJ1-4, with TRBD1 matching over 9 bases. V lost 4 bases, J lost 5 bases, and 8 bases stayed unmatched. CDR1 is DFQATT and CDR2 is SNEGSKA in the germline V gene (reference sequence). The CDR3 runs 15 residues.

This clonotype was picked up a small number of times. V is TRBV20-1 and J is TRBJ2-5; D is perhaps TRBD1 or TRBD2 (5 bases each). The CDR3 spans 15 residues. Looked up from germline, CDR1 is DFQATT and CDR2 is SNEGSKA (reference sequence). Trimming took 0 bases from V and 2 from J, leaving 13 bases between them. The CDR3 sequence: CSARDPGRWQETQYF. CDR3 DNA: TGCAGTGCTAGAGATCCGGGACGTTGGCAAGAGACCCAGTACTTC.

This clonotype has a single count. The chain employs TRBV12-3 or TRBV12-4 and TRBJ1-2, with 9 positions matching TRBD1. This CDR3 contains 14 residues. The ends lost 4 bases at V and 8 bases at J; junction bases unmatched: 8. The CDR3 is CASSSASTGGGYTF. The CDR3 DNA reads TGTGCCAGCAGTTCCGCCTCGACAGGGGGGGGCTACACCTTC.

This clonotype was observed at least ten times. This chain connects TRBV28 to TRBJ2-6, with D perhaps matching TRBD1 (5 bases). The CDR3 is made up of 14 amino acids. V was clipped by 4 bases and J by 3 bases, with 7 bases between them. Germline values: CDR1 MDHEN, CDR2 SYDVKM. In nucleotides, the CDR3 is TGTGCCAGCAGTTCAGGGTTTGGGGCCAACGTCCTGACTTTC. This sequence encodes CASSSGFGANVLTF.

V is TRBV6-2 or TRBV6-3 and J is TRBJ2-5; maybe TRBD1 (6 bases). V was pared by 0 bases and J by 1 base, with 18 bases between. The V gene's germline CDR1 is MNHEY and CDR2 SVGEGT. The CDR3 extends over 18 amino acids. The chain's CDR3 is CASSYSISVPDSQETQYF. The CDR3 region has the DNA TGTGCCAGCAGTTACTCGATCTCTGTCCCGGACAGCCAAGAGACCCAGTACTTC.

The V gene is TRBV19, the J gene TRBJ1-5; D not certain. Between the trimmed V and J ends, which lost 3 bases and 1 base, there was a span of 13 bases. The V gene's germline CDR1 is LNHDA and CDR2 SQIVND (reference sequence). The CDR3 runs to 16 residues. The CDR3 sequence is CASSMGNSDSNQPQHF. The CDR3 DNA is TGTGCCAGTAGTATGGGAAATTCCGACAGCAATCAGCCCCAGCATTTT.

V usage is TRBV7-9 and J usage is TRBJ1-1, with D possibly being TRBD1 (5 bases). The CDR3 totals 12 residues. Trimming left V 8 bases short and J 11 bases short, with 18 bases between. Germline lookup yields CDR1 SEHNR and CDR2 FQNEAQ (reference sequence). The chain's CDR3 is CASYEWGPNAFF. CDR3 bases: TGTGCCAGCTACGAGTGGGGCCCAAACGCTTTCTTT.

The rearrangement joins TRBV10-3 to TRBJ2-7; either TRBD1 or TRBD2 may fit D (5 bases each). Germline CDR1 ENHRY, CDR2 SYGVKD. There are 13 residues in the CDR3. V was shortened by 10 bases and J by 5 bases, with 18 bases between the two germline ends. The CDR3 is CASGLGEFNEQYF. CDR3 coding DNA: TGTGCCAGCGGATTGGGGGAGTTCAACGAGCAGTACTTC.

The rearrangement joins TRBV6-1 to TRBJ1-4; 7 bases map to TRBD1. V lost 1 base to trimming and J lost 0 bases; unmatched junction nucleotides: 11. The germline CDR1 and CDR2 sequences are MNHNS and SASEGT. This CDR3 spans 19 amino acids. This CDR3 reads CASSEEEGAGAPTNEKLFF. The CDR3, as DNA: TGTGCCAGCAGTGAAGAGGAGGGGGCAGGGGCCCCAACTAATGAAAAACTGTTTTTT.

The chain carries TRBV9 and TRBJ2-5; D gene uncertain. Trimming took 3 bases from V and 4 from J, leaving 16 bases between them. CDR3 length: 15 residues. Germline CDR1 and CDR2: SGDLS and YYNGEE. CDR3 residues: CASSEDGGSPETQYF. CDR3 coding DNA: TGTGCCAGCAGCGAAGACGGCGGTTCCCCAGAGACCCAGTACTTC.

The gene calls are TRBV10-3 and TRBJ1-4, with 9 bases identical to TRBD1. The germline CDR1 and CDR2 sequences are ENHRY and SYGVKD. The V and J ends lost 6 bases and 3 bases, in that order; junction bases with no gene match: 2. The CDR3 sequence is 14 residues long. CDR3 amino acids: CAISRQGANEKLFF. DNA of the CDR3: TGTGCCATCAGCAGACAGGGGGCTAATGAAAAACTGTTTTTT.

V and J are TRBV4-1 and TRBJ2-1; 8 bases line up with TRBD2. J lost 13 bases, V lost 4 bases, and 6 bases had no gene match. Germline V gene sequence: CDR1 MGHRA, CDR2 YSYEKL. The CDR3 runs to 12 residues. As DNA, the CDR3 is TGCGCCAGCAGCCCGGGGGGGCCGCTCCAGTTCTTC. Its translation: CASSPGGPLQFF.

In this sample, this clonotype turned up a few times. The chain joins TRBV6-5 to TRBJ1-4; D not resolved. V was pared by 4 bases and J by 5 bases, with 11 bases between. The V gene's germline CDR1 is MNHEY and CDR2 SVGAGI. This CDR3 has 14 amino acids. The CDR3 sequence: CASSSTRVNEKLFF. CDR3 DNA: TGTGCCAGCAGTTCTACCCGAGTGAATGAAAAACTGTTTTTT.

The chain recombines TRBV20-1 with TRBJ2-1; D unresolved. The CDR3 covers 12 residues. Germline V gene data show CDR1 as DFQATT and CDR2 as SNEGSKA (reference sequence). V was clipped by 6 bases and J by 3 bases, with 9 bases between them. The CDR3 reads CSAFDNYNEQFF. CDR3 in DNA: TGCAGTGCATTTGACAACTACAATGAGCAGTTCTTC.

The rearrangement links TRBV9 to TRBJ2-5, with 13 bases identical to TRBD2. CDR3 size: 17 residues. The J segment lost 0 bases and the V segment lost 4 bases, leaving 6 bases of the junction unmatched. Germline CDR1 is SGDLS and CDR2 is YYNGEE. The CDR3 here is CASSPGTSGAYQETQYF. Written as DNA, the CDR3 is TGTGCCAGCAGCCCCGGGACTAGCGGGGCCTACCAAGAGACCCAGTACTTC.

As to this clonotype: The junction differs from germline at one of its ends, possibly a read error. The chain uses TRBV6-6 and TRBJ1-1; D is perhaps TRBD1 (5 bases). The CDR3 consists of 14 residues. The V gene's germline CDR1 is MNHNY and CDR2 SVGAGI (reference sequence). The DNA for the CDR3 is TGCGCCAGCAGACTCGAGGGGTCGAACACTGAAGCTTTCTTT. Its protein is CASRLEGSNTEAFF.

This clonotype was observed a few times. CDR3 bases: TGTGCCATCGCGCTAGCGGGAGGGCCTGGGAATGAGCAGTTCTTC. Its translation is CAIALAGGPGNEQFF. The chain links TRBV6-1 to TRBJ2-5; 12 nucleotides align to TRBD2. The J call could be wrong; TRBJ2-1 is a better fit for the DNA end. Germline CDR1 reads MNHNS; CDR2 reads SASEGT. The CDR3 has 15 residues.

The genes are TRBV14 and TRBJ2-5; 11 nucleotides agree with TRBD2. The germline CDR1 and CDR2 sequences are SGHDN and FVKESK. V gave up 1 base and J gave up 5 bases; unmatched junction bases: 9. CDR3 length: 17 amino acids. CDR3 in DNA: TGTGCCAGCAGCCAAGGTCGACTAGCGGGAAGGGCTGAGACCCAGTACTTC. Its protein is CASSQGRLAGRAETQYF.

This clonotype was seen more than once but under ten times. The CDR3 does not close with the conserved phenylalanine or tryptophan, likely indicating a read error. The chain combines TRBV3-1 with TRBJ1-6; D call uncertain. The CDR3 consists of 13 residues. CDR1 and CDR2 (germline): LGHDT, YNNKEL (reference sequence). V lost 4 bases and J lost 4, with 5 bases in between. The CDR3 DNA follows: TGTGCCAGCAGCCCCCGATATAATTCACCCCTCCACCTT. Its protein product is CASSPRYNSPLHL.

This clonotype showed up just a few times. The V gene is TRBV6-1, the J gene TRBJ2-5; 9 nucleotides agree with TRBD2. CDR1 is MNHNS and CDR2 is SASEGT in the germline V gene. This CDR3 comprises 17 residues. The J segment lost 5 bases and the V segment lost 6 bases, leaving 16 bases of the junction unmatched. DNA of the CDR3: TGTGCCAGCAGACCTTTTAGGGGACTAGCTGGAATCGAGACCCAGTACTTC. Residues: CASRPFRGLAGIETQYF.

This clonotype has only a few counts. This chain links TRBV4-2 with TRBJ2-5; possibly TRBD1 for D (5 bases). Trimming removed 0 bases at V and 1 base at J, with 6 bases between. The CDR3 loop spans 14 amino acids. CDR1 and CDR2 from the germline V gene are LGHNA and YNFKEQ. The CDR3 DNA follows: TGTGCCAGCAGCCAAGACGACAGCCAAGAGACCCAGTACTTC. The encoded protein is CASSQDDSQETQYF.

The CDR3 loop reads CASRSRTSGSAEQFF. In DNA form, the CDR3 reads TGCGCCAGCAGATCCCGGACTAGCGGGAGTGCTGAGCAGTTCTTC. The chain carries TRBV5-1 and TRBJ2-5; 13 bases are a match to TRBD2. The J call could be wrong; TRBJ2-1 is a better fit for the DNA end. The CDR3 extends over 15 amino acids. In germline, CDR1 is SGHRS, CDR2 YFSETQ.

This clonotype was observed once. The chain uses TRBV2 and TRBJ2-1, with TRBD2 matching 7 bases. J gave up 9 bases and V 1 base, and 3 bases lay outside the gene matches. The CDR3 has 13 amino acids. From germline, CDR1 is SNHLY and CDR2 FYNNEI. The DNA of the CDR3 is TGTGCCAGCAGTGAAGTCGGGGGGACTGAGCAGTTCTTC. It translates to CASSEVGGTEQFF.

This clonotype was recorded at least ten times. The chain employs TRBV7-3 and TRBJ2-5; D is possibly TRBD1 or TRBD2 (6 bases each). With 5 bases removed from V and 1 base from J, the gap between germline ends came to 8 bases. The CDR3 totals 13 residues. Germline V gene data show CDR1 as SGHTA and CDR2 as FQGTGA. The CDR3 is CASSPGAQETQYF. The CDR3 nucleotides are TGTGCCAGCAGCCCGGGGGCCCAAGAGACCCAGTACTTC.

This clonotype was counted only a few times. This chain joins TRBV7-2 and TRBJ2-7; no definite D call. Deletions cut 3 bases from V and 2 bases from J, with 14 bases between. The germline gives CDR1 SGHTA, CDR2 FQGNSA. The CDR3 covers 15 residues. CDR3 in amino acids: CASSFIPSETYEQYF. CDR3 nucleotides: TGTGCCAGCAGCTTCATTCCCAGCGAGACCTACGAGCAGTACTTC. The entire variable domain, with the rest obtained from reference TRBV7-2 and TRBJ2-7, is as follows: GAGVSQSPSNKVTEKGKDVELRCDPISGHTALYWYRQSLGQGLEFLIYFQGNSAPDKSGLPSDRFSAERTGGSVSTLTIQRTQQEDSAVYLCASSFIPSETYEQYFGPGTRLTVT.

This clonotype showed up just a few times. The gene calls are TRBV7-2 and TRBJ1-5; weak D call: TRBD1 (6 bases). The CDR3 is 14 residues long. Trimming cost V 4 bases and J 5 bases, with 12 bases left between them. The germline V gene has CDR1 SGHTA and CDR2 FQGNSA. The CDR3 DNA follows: TGTGCCAGCAGCTCCTCGGACAGCTATCAGCCCCAGCATTTT. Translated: CASSSSDSYQPQHF.

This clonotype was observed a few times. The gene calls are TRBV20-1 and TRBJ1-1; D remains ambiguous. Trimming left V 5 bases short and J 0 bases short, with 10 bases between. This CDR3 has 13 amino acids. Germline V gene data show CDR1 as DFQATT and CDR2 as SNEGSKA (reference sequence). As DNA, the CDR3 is TGCAGTGCTGAAGACTCCATGAACACTGAAGCTTTCTTT. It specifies CSAEDSMNTEAFF.

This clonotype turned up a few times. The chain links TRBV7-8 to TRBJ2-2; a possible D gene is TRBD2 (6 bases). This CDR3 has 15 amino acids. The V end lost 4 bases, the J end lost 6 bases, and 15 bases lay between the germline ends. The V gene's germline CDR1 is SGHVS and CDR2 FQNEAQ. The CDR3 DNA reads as TGTGCCAGCAGCTCAGACGGGGGAGTACCCGGGGAGCTGTTTTTT. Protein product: CASSSDGGVPGELFF.

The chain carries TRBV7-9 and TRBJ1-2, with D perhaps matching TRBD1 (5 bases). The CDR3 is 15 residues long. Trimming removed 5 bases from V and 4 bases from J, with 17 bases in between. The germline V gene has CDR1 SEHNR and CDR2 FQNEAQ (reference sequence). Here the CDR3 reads CASSPRGGGSYGYTF. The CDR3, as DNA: TGTGCCAGCAGCCCCCGAGGTGGGGGATCCTATGGCTACACCTTC.

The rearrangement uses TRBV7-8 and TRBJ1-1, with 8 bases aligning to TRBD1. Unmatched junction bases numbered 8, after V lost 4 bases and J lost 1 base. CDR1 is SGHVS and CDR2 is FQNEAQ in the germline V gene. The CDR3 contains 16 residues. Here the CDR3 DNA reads TGTGCCAGCAGCTGGATTCGAGGGACAGGGAACACTGAAGCTTTCTTT. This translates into CASSWIRGTGNTEAFF.

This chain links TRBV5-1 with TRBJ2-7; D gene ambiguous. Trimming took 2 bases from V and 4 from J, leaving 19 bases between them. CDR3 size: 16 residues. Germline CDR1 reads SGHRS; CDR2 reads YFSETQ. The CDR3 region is CASSLSPAPLEYEQYF. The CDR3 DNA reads TGCGCCAGCAGCTTATCCCCAGCCCCTTTAGAATACGAGCAGTACTTC.